These 27 T cell receptor beta chains came from one sample sequenced in a study of blood T cell repertoires in COVID-19. The method was immunoSEQ multiplex PCR; TCRdb's version includes in-frame clones alone and lacks a portion of them. The sample includes roughly 200,000 clones, 80% to 90% seen only once; the top ten take under 3.5%. Sequenced sample: peripheral blood. The receptors shown here come from a man aged 55 to 69 with acute or convalescent COVID-19.

CDR3 amino acids: CASSSGHSNTEAFF. The CDR3 DNA is TGTGCCAGCAGCTCTGGACACTCGAACACTGAAGCTTTCTTT. The chain carries TRBV7-2 and TRBJ1-1, with D possibly TRBD1 on 5 matching bases. The CDR3 runs to 14 residues. In germline, CDR1 is SGHTA, CDR2 FQGNSA. The ends were cut back, 4 bases at V and 1 base at J, with 10 bases in the middle.

The genes are TRBV7-2 and TRBJ2-2, with TRBD1 identical over 7 bases. This CDR3 comprises 15 residues. With V trimmed by 5 bases and J by 4 bases, 7 bases remained unmatched. Germline CDR1 and CDR2: SGHTA and FQGNSA. The CDR3 sequence: CASSHPTGSTGELFF. The CDR3 DNA sequence: TGTGCCAGCAGCCATCCGACAGGGTCCACCGGGGAGCTGTTTTTT.

This chain links TRBV21-1 with TRBJ2-1; the D call of TRBD2 is as the table states it, not checked on the DNA. TRBV21-1 is a pseudogene segment. The CDR3 extends over 16 amino acids. DNA of the CDR3: TGTGCCAGCAGCAAATGGAGCGGGAGGGTCGACAATGAGCAGTTCTTC. It encodes CASSKWSGRVDNEQFF.

Only one count was recorded for this clone. CDR3 coding DNA: TGTGCCAGCAGCCAGGGGGCAAAACTGTTTTTT. It is translated as CASSQGAKLFF. This rearrangement joins TRBV14 to TRBJ1-4, with D possibly TRBD1 on 6 matching bases. The CDR3 spans 11 residues. Germline loops: CDR1 SGHDN, CDR2 FVKESK. Trimming pared 3 bases from V and 10 bases from J, leaving 6 bases between.

This rearrangement joins TRBV5-1 to TRBJ2-1; 11 nucleotides line up with TRBD2. Germline V CDR1 and CDR2: SGHRS, YFSETQ. Trimming cost V 1 base and J 9 bases; bases outside gene matches: 6. This CDR3 is built from 15 residues. CDR3 residues: CASSLTSGSSGEQFF. The CDR3, as DNA: TGCGCCAGCAGCTTGACTAGCGGGAGTTCGGGTGAGCAGTTCTTC.

This chain links TRBV5-4 with TRBJ2-1, with TRBD1 as a possible D gene (5 bases). The CDR3 loop spans 12 amino acids. The germline CDR1 and CDR2 sequences are SGHNT and YYREEE (reference sequence). V shed 4 bases and J shed 7 bases, with 9 bases lying between them. CDR3 residues: CASSPQGNEQFF. Written as DNA, the CDR3 is TGTGCCAGCAGCCCCCAGGGAAATGAGCAGTTCTTC.

This clone came up a few times. This chain links TRBV9 with TRBJ1-2; possibly TRBD1 for D (6 bases). V gave up 3 bases and J gave up 8 bases, with 17 bases separating them. Germline CDR1 is SGDLS and CDR2 is YYNGEE. The CDR3 contains 14 residues. CDR3 amino acids: CASSERGHSGGYTF. For the CDR3, the DNA is TGTGCCAGCAGCGAGCGGGGGCACTCGGGGGGCTACACCTTC.

V gene TRBV7-8 combines with J gene TRBJ2-3, with D unresolved. The germline gives CDR1 SGHVS, CDR2 FQNEAQ. V was pared by 7 bases and J by 1 base, with 9 bases between. This CDR3 region has 13 residues. CDR3 nucleotide sequence: TGTGCCAGCATTCTTGGAGGCACAGATACGCAGTATTTT. Translated, it gives CASILGGTDTQYF.

The chain is built from TRBV18 and TRBJ2-3; 10 positions agree with TRBD2. The length of the CDR3 is 14 residues. From germline, CDR1 is KGHSH and CDR2 LQKENI. The V gene end was trimmed by 8 bases and the J gene end by 3 bases; junction bases not matched to a gene: 5. CDR3 loop: CASRTSGVTDTQYF. DNA for the CDR3: TGTGCCAGCCGCACTAGCGGGGTTACAGATACGCAGTATTTT.

The chain employs TRBV5-6 and TRBJ2-1; 8 bases line up with TRBD2. Germline loops: CDR1 SGHDT, CDR2 YYEEEE. This CDR3 has 13 amino acids. The J segment lost 8 bases and the V segment lost 2 bases, leaving 3 bases of the junction unmatched. The CDR3 nucleotides are TGTGCCAGCAGCTTCGGGGGGGCCTATGAGCAGTTCTTC. As protein: CASSFGGAYEQFF.

The chain combines TRBV15 with TRBJ2-1, with 7 nucleotides matching TRBD2. The trim removed 0 bases at V and 5 bases at J, leaving 10 bases unmatched. The CDR3 sequence is 17 residues long. The germline V gene encodes CDR1 LNHNV and CDR2 YYDKDF (reference sequence). In DNA form, the CDR3 reads TGTGCCACCAGCAGAGAGGTTGCGGGAGACTCACACAATGAGCAGTTCTTC. It codes for CATSREVAGDSHNEQFF.

The chain joins TRBV6-5 to TRBJ2-1; D may be TRBD1 (6 bases). This CDR3 contains 12 residues. Germline V gene data show CDR1 as MNHEY and CDR2 as SVGAGI. Trimming took 6 bases from V and 9 from J, leaving 12 bases between them. CDR3 region: CASRGAGPEQFF. CDR3 in DNA: TGTGCCAGCAGGGGGGCGGGCCCTGAGCAGTTCTTC.

The rearrangement uses TRBV5-1 and TRBJ2-2; possible D gene TRBD2, 6 bases. The CDR3 runs 17 residues. The V end was cut by 3 bases, the J end by 6 bases, with 21 bases between. CDR1 and CDR2 (germline): SGHRS, YFSETQ. CDR3 in amino acids: CASSSHISGGGAGELFF. In DNA form, the CDR3 reads TGCGCCAGCAGCTCGCATATTAGCGGAGGAGGGGCCGGGGAGCTGTTTTTT.

The chain carries TRBV7-3 and TRBJ2-2; 10 bases map to TRBD2. The germline gives CDR1 SGHTA, CDR2 FQGTGA. This CDR3 has 18 amino acids. Unmatched junction bases numbered 6, after V lost 2 bases and J lost 0 bases. CDR3: CASSLAAGGPTNTGELFF. CDR3 sequence (DNA): TGTGCCAGCAGCTTAGCAGCGGGAGGGCCGACGAACACCGGGGAGCTGTTTTTT.

The CDR3 here is CASSPPSGMAREQYF. For the CDR3, the DNA is TGTGCCAGCTCACCGCCTAGCGGGATGGCTCGGGAGCAGTACTTC. The chain uses TRBV18 and TRBJ2-7; TRBD2 agrees at 9 bases. Germline trimming cut 3 bases from V and 7 bases from J; bases unmatched to any gene: 10. This CDR3 spans 15 amino acids. From germline, CDR1 is KGHSH and CDR2 LQKENI.

V gene TRBV19 combines with J gene TRBJ1-1; 8 bases agree with TRBD1. Germline V gene data show CDR1 as LNHDA and CDR2 as SQIVND (reference sequence). J lost 5 bases, V lost 6 bases, and 5 bases had no gene match. This CDR3 is 13 amino acids long. CDR3 coding DNA: TGTGCCAGTAGAGTGGACAGGGCGACTGAAGCTTTCTTT. Protein product: CASRVDRATEAFF.

This chain joins TRBV6-2 or TRBV6-3 and TRBJ2-3; D remains unclear. Germline V lookup: CDR1 MNHEY, CDR2 SVGEGT. The CDR3 spans 13 residues. Between the trimmed V and J ends, which lost 6 bases and 2 bases, there was a span of 9 bases. This chain's CDR3 is CASSGPNTDTQYF. In DNA, the CDR3 is TGTGCCAGCAGCGGGCCTAACACAGATACGCAGTATTTT.

This CDR3 is CASSLAEGRGEKLFF. The CDR3, as DNA: TGTGCCAGCAGCTTAGCGGAGGGGAGGGGTGAAAAACTGTTTTTT. V usage is TRBV7-9 and J usage is TRBJ1-4, with a weak D call TRBD1 (5 bases). The germline gives CDR1 SEHNR, CDR2 FQNEAQ (reference sequence). V was cut by 0 bases and J by 7 bases, with 12 bases left in between. The CDR3 contains 15 residues.

The chain recombines TRBV2 with TRBJ1-2; D is uncertain. Germline loops: CDR1 SNHLY, CDR2 FYNNEI. V lost 6 bases and J lost 5, with 7 bases in between. The CDR3 totals 11 residues. The CDR3 region is CASSETYGYTF. The CDR3 nucleotides read TGTGCCAGCAGCGAAACTTATGGCTACACCTTC.

CDR3 nucleotides: TGCGCCAGCTTACTGCAGGCGGGCGCAGATACGCAGTATTTT. This sequence encodes CASLLQAGADTQYF. The chain has TRBV5-1 and TRBJ2-3; maybe TRBD2 (5 bases). This CDR3 has 14 residues. V was shortened by 7 bases and J by 4 bases, with 16 bases between the two germline ends. The germline gives CDR1 SGHRS, CDR2 YFSETQ.

This clone was detected only a few times. Here the CDR3 DNA reads TGCGCCAGCAGCTTGGGGACTAGCACCGGCGAGCAGTTCTTC. Its translation is CASSLGTSTGEQFF. This chain links TRBV5-1 with TRBJ2-1; 8 bases are a match to TRBD2. V shed 0 bases, J shed 10 bases, and the junction held 6 bases outside the gene matches. Looked up from germline, CDR1 is SGHRS and CDR2 is YFSETQ. This CDR3 is 14 amino acids long.

The rearrangement uses TRBV7-8 and TRBJ2-5; 11 nucleotides line up with TRBD2. The CDR3 consists of 15 residues. The V segment lost 6 bases and the J segment 4 bases; nucleotides outside the gene matches: 7. CDR1 and CDR2 (germline): SGHVS, FQNEAQ. CDR3 nucleotides: TGTGCCAGCAGTGATAATAGCGGGAGGGGAGAGACCCAGTACTTC. Protein sequence: CASSDNSGRGETQYF. The whole variable domain, filled in from reference TRBV7-8 and TRBJ2-5, reads GAGVSQSPRYKVAKRGQDVALRCDPISGHVSLFWYQQALGQGPEFLTYFQNEAQLDKSGLPSDRFFAERPEGSVSTLKIQRTQQEDSAVYLCASSDNSGRGETQYFGPGTRLLVL.

The chain is built from TRBV10-3 and TRBJ2-6; 9 bases match TRBD1. V shed 11 bases and J 0 bases; nucleotides not matched to a gene: 8. Germline CDR1 and CDR2: ENHRY and SYGVKD. The CDR3 contains 16 residues. The CDR3 sequence: CAVGGQGSSGANVLTF. The CDR3 nucleotides are TGTGCCGTTGGGGGACAGGGTAGCTCTGGGGCCAACGTCCTGACTTTC.

V is TRBV7-6 and J is TRBJ2-7, with 10 nucleotides matching TRBD2. Trimming cost V 5 bases and J 5 bases; bases outside gene matches: 15. The germline CDR1 and CDR2 sequences are SGHVS and FNYEAQ. The CDR3 is 17 residues long. CDR3 nucleotide sequence: TGTGCCAGCAGCGAAGGGGGACTAGCGACCACGAGGGACGAGCAGTACTTC. Amino acid sequence: CASSEGGLATTRDEQYF.

This clone was seen a few times. The V call is TRBV5-4, the J call TRBJ2-5, with 7 bases fitting TRBD1. The J segment lost 1 base and the V segment lost 4 bases, leaving 4 bases of the junction unmatched. The CDR3 contains 14 residues. Looked up from germline, CDR1 is SGHNT and CDR2 is YYREEE (reference sequence). CDR3 amino acids: CASSPGTAQETQYF. The CDR3 DNA follows: TGTGCCAGCAGCCCCGGGACAGCCCAAGAGACCCAGTACTTC.

This clone was seen only once. This sequence joins TRBV5-6 and TRBJ2-7, with TRBD1 identical over 9 bases. Germline lookup yields CDR1 SGHDT and CDR2 YYEEEE. The CDR3 is 12 residues long. The V gene end was trimmed by 4 bases and the J gene end by 6 bases; junction bases not matched to a gene: 2. The chain's CDR3 is CASSQTGGEQYF. CDR3 DNA sequence: TGTGCCAGCAGCCAGACAGGGGGCGAGCAGTACTTC.

The chain is built from TRBV5-1 and TRBJ2-5; maybe TRBD2 (5 bases). Germline V lookup: CDR1 SGHRS, CDR2 YFSETQ. There are 15 residues in the CDR3. Deletions cut 0 bases from V and 5 bases from J, with 14 bases between. CDR3: CASSLEVGVGETQYF. The DNA of the CDR3 is TGCGCCAGCAGCTTGGAAGTGGGAGTAGGGGAGACCCAGTACTTC.